Each of the 18 T cell receptor beta chains below was sequenced from the same sample in a study of identical twins. MiXCR was run by TCRdb on the 5' RACE reads, yielding one entry per CDR3 protein. Of roughly 250,000 distinct CDR3 sequences in the sample, more than 12% were seen once. The sequenced sample consisted of memory (CD45RO+) T cells sorted from blood. Receptor source: a woman younger than 35 in good health.

The chain joins TRBV9 to TRBJ2-5; a weak D match, TRBD1 (5 bases). The CDR3 loop spans 14 amino acids. Trimming removed 0 bases from V and 4 bases from J, with 10 bases in between. Germline V lookup: CDR1 SGDLS, CDR2 YYNGEE. The DNA of the CDR3 is TGTGCCAGCAGCGTAGCGCAGGGAAGAGAGACCCAGTACTTC. This codes for CASSVAQGRETQYF.

This chain connects TRBV10-3 to TRBJ2-1; 7 positions match TRBD1. J gave up 0 bases and V 7 bases, and 3 bases lay outside the gene matches. This CDR3 comprises 14 residues. Looked up from germline, CDR1 is ENHRY and CDR2 is SYGVKD. The CDR3 reads CAINDRDSYNEQFF. The CDR3 bases are TGTGCCATCAACGACAGGGACTCCTACAATGAGCAGTTCTTC.

This clonotype was counted between two and nine times. The CDR3 region is CASSLNPGTTPYEQYF. For the CDR3, the DNA is TGTGCCAGCAGTTTAAACCCCGGGACTACTCCCTACGAGCAGTACTTC. The V and J genes are TRBV6-5 and TRBJ2-7; the match to TRBD2 covers 7 bases. CDR1 MNHEY and CDR2 SVGAGI come from the germline V gene. This CDR3 has 16 residues. J was trimmed by 2 bases and V by 4 bases; bases with no gene match: 11.

This clonotype was observed a few times. The CDR3 nucleotides are TGTGCCAGCAGTCCTACAGGGGGCTCTGGGGCCAACGTCCTGACTTTC. Amino acid sequence: CASSPTGGSGANVLTF. This chain joins TRBV6-4 and TRBJ2-6; the match to TRBD1 covers 8 bases. Trimming at V came to 5 bases and at J to 0 bases, leaving 3 bases not matched to a gene. This CDR3 has 16 amino acids. CDR1 and CDR2 (germline): MRHNA, SNTAGT.

This clonotype was seen only a few times. The chain combines TRBV20-1 with TRBJ1-5; D may be TRBD1 (5 bases). This CDR3 comprises 15 residues. The germline V and J ends were trimmed by 3 bases and 4 bases, with 16 bases remaining between them. CDR1 is DFQATT and CDR2 is SNEGSKA in the germline V gene (reference sequence). In nucleotides, the CDR3 is TGCAGTGCTAGTGTTGGGACCGCTTTAAATCAGCCCCAGCATTTT. Translation: CSASVGTALNQPQHF.

This clonotype was counted at least ten times. The chain is built from TRBV5-1 and TRBJ2-5, with a tentative D call TRBD1 (5 bases). Trimming stripped 1 base from V and 0 bases from J, with 10 bases between. The CDR3 loop spans 15 amino acids. CDR1 is SGHRS, CDR2 YFSETQ, per germline. The CDR3 is CASSLQGMNQETQYF. CDR3 nucleotide sequence: TGCGCCAGCAGCTTGCAGGGAATGAACCAAGAGACCCAGTACTTC. The complete variable domain, with remaining parts taken from reference TRBV5-1 and TRBJ2-5, reads KAGVTQTPRYLIKTRGQQVTLSCSPISGHRSVSWYQQTPGQGLQFLFEYFSETQRNKGNFPGRFSGRQFSNSRSEMNVSTLELGDSALYLCASSLQGMNQETQYFGPGTRLLVL.

The chain links TRBV5-1 to TRBJ2-5, with D unclear. The CDR3 is 13 amino acids. Germline V gene lookup returns CDR1 SGHRS and CDR2 YFSETQ. V was trimmed by 0 bases and J by 7 bases, leaving 10 bases between them. DNA of the CDR3: TGCGCCAGCAGCTTGGCCGTAACCGGGACCCAGTACTTC. Amino acids: CASSLAVTGTQYF.

Ten or more counts support this clonotype. A read error may produce the germline difference seen at one junction end. The CDR3 here is CSAGEGLHETQYF. CDR3 nucleotide sequence: TGCAGTGCTGGAGAGGGCCTCCACGAGACCCAGTACTTC. The chain joins TRBV20-1 to TRBJ2-5; D is possibly TRBD2 (5 bases). Germline lookup yields CDR1 DFQATT and CDR2 SNEGSKA (reference sequence). The CDR3 is 13 amino acids.

The rearrangement links TRBV27 to TRBJ1-2; D is unresolved. The CDR3 loop spans 13 amino acids. The ends were cut back, 5 bases at V and 5 bases at J, with 12 bases in the middle. Germline V lookup: CDR1 MNHEY, CDR2 SMNVEV (reference sequence). CDR3 sequence (DNA): TGTGCCAGCAGTCTTACAGTAGATTATGGCTACACCTTC. Translated, it gives CASSLTVDYGYTF.

This clonotype has a handful of counts. The rearrangement joins TRBV10-2 to TRBJ1-2; D remains ambiguous. The germline CDR1 and CDR2 sequences are WSHSY and SAAADI. The CDR3 loop spans 11 amino acids. The V end lost 3 bases, the J end lost 11 bases, and 10 bases lay between the germline ends. This CDR3 reads CASSERVSYTF. The CDR3, as DNA: TGCGCCAGCAGTGAAAGAGTCAGTTACACCTTC.

The genes are TRBV3-1 and TRBJ2-7; D remains ambiguous. V was pared by 3 bases and J by 5 bases, with 14 bases between. The CDR3 is 14 residues long. Germline CDR1 and CDR2: LGHDT and YNNKEL (reference sequence). The chain's CDR3 is CASSQALSKDEQYF. The CDR3 DNA reads as TGTGCCAGCAGCCAGGCTTTGTCGAAAGACGAGCAGTACTTC.

In its sample, this clonotype was seen many times. The V call is TRBV6-5, the J call TRBJ2-7; possible D gene TRBD2, 5 bases. Germline-derived CDR1 and CDR2 are MNHEY and SVGAGI. This CDR3 is built from 11 residues. The germline V and J ends were trimmed by 7 bases and 5 bases, with 9 bases remaining between them. CDR3 in amino acids: CASKRVHEQYF. The CDR3 coding sequence is TGTGCCAGCAAGAGGGTCCACGAGCAGTACTTC.

The chain uses TRBV20-1 and TRBJ2-1, with D perhaps TRBD1 or TRBD2 (6 bases each). Trimming removed 2 bases at V and 3 bases at J, with 17 bases between. Per germline, CDR1 DFQATT and CDR2 SNEGSKA (reference sequence). This CDR3 region has 16 residues. The CDR3 here is CSARSQGRFVYNEQFF. The CDR3, as DNA: TGCAGTGCTAGATCCCAGGGGAGGTTCGTCTACAATGAGCAGTTCTTC.

V and J are TRBV27 and TRBJ2-4, with D possibly being TRBD1 (5 bases). The CDR3 length is 14 residues. Per germline, CDR1 MNHEY and CDR2 SMNVEV (reference sequence). V was shortened by 2 bases and J by 9 bases, with 14 bases between the two germline ends. This CDR3 is CASSLVGRDGIQYF. DNA for the CDR3: TGTGCCAGCAGTTTAGTCGGCAGGGATGGCATTCAGTACTTC.

Ten or more counts support this clonotype. The chain combines TRBV12-3 or TRBV12-4 with TRBJ1-6; 7 nucleotides match TRBD1. There are 15 residues in the CDR3. The V and J ends lost 10 bases and 6 bases, in that order; junction bases with no gene match: 12. The CDR3 nucleotides read TGTGCCACCCGACAGGGAGTTTTTGGTAATTCACCCCTCCACTTT. The encoded protein is CATRQGVFGNSPLHF.

This clonotype was seen a handful of times. This rearrangement joins TRBV6-5 to TRBJ1-3; D gene unclear. With 0 bases removed from V and 0 bases from J, the gap between germline ends came to 9 bases. Per germline, CDR1 MNHEY and CDR2 SVGAGI. This CDR3 spans 16 amino acids. The CDR3 DNA sequence: TGTGCCAGCAGTTACTCGGGGTTGGGCTCTGGAAACACCATATATTTT. The encoded protein is CASSYSGLGSGNTIYF.

This clonotype was seen a handful of times. The chain employs TRBV10-3 and TRBJ2-3, with 10 bases lining up with TRBD2. The CDR3 is made up of 15 amino acids. J lost 5 bases, V lost 10 bases, and 12 bases had no gene match. Germline CDR1 ENHRY, CDR2 SYGVKD. The CDR3 nucleotides are TGTGCCACGGGAATGGGGACTAGCGTCGGAGATACGCAGTATTTT. Translating gives CATGMGTSVGDTQYF.

The gene calls are TRBV4-2 and TRBJ2-3, with 10 bases lining up with TRBD2. The CDR3 runs to 16 residues. The V gene's germline CDR1 is LGHNA and CDR2 YNFKEQ. The J segment lost 4 bases and the V segment lost 0 bases, leaving 4 bases of the junction unmatched. In DNA, the CDR3 is TGTGCCAGCAGCCAAGAACGGGGGACTAGCGCAGATACGCAGTATTTT. Residues: CASSQERGTSADTQYF.